This T cell receptor beta chain was sequenced during a study of cytomegalovirus exposure and HLA in healthy donors. Findings and caveats of the study: The authors later linked a missense DCLRE1C variant to TCR beta V- and J-gene trimming. In vitro checks showed that three CMV-associated chains really do target CMV antigens. The study found most TCR sequences rare, yet found some public TCRs in many donors.

The CDR3 covers 16 residues. Germline CDR1 is LNHDA and CDR2 is SQIVND (reference sequence). The V and J ends lost 6 bases and 4 bases, in that order; junction bases with no gene match: 4. The primer mix had 60 Vbeta and 13 Jbeta primers. Repertoires were generated with immunoSEQ multiplex PCR, while TCRdb's copy carries only in-frame clones and drops some. The repertoire consists of approximately 160,000 clones, with about four fifths occurring once and the leading ten covering around 0.8%. In the case of this clone: Its antigen is as yet unknown.

The V call is TRBV19, the J call TRBJ2-2; 14 bases map to TRBD2. The TCR comes from a woman under 30 in good health and CMV-seronegative. Sequencing used PBMCs. In DNA, the CDR3 is TGTGCCAGTAGGGGACTAGCGGGAGCCGTCACCGGGGAGCTGTTTTTT. Encoded protein: CASRGLAGAVTGELFF.